One sample yielded the 14 T cell receptor beta chains listed below, sequenced in a study of neurological immune-mediated disorders. One entry per CDR3 protein, called by TCRdb with MiXCR from the 5' RACE reads. Here the sample spans tens of thousands of distinct CDR3 sequences, roughly 24% being singletons. The specimen sequenced was PBMCs. The source is a woman aged 70-85 years in good health.

This rearrangement joins TRBV9 to TRBJ2-3; D assignment may be TRBD1 or TRBD2 (5 bases each). Germline V gene lookup returns CDR1 SGDLS and CDR2 YYNGEE. Trimming left V 3 bases short and J 0 bases short, with 11 bases between. This CDR3 is 15 amino acids long. CDR3 bases: TGTGCCAGCAGCGCCTCATGGGGGAGCACAGATACGCAGTATTTT. Its protein is CASSASWGSTDTQYF.

This clonotype was seen only a few times. The chain uses TRBV2 and TRBJ1-2, with 7 bases matching TRBD1. The ends lost 7 bases at V and 2 bases at J; junction bases unmatched: 4. CDR3 length equals 13 residues. Germline CDR1 and CDR2: SNHLY and FYNNEI. CDR3 residues: CASTGGQNYGYTF. The CDR3 bases are TGTGCCAGCACGGGGGGACAGAACTATGGCTACACCTTC.

The rearrangement joins TRBV20-1 to TRBJ2-7; 14 positions match TRBD2. The CDR3 runs to 17 residues. Germline V gene data show CDR1 as DFQATT and CDR2 as SNEGSKA (reference sequence). The junction had 12 bases not matched to a gene; V was cut back by 6 bases and J by 2 bases. The CDR3 reads CSASTPGLAGVPYEQYF. The CDR3 coding sequence is TGCAGTGCCAGCACGCCGGGACTAGCGGGAGTTCCCTACGAGCAGTACTTC.

The chain couples TRBV7-8 to TRBJ2-1; a weak D match, TRBD1 (5 bases). Trimming took 4 bases from V and 8 from J, leaving 18 bases between them. Germline CDR1 is SGHVS and CDR2 is FQNEAQ. This CDR3 region has 15 residues. CDR3 nucleotide sequence: TGTGCCAGCAGCTCGGTGGGGCTAGTCTCGCATGAGCAGTTCTTC. It is translated as CASSSVGLVSHEQFF. Full variable domain (remainder filled in from reference TRBV7-8 and TRBJ2-1): GAGVSQSPRYKVAKRGQDVALRCDPISGHVSLFWYQQALGQGPEFLTYFQNEAQLDKSGLPSDRFFAERPEGSVSTLKIQRTQQEDSAVYLCASSSVGLVSHEQFFGPGTRLTVL.

In this sample, this clonotype turned up many times. The chain employs TRBV11-2 and TRBJ2-7; unclear D gene. The ends were cut back, 0 bases at V and 6 bases at J, with 12 bases in the middle. This CDR3 is 14 amino acids long. Germline CDR1 and CDR2: SGHAT and FQNNGV. In DNA form, the CDR3 reads TGTGCCAGCAGCTTAGATACCTCCTGGGGCGAGCAGTACTTC. Translation gives CASSLDTSWGEQYF.

This CDR3 reads CASSTTGGSYNEQFF. CDR3 nucleotide sequence: TGTGCCAGCAGCACGACAGGGGGCTCCTACAATGAGCAGTTCTTC. This chain joins TRBV3-1 and TRBJ2-1; TRBD1 matches 9 bases. The V segment lost 5 bases and the J segment 0 bases; nucleotides outside the gene matches: 2. The CDR3 sequence is 15 residues long. Germline V gene sequence: CDR1 LGHDT, CDR2 YNNKEL (reference sequence).

This clonotype was counted a few times. The gene calls are TRBV7-6 and TRBJ2-5; TRBD2 matches 8 bases. V was clipped by 6 bases and J by 4 bases; unmatched bases: 4. The CDR3 has 13 amino acids. The germline V gene has CDR1 SGHVS and CDR2 FNYEAQ. CDR3 sequence (DNA): TGTGCCAGCAGAGGTCTAGCGGGAGAGACCCAGTACTTC. Translating gives CASRGLAGETQYF.

This clonotype was counted ten times or more. The chain employs TRBV7-2 and TRBJ2-7, with 10 nucleotides matching TRBD2. Trimming took 3 bases from V and 3 from J; bases not matched to a gene: 2. CDR3 length: 14 amino acids. The germline CDR1 and CDR2 sequences are SGHTA and FQGNSA. The CDR3 nucleotides are TGTGCCAGCAGCTTTACTAGCGGGGACTACGAGCAGTACTTC. This encodes CASSFTSGDYEQYF.

This clonotype was counted at least ten times. The V and J genes are TRBV5-1 and TRBJ2-2; the match to TRBD2 covers 8 bases. The CDR3 is 16 amino acids. Germline V gene sequence: CDR1 SGHRS, CDR2 YFSETQ. The V and J ends lost 4 bases and 4 bases, in that order; junction bases with no gene match: 9. The CDR3, as DNA: TGCGCCAGCAGCGGACCCGCGGGGGGAAGCACCGGGGAGCTGTTTTTT. Translation: CASSGPAGGSTGELFF.

This clonotype was recorded at least ten times. The rearrangement links TRBV7-2 to TRBJ2-5, with D possibly TRBD2 on 6 matching bases. Per germline, CDR1 SGHTA and CDR2 FQGNSA. The ends were cut back, 5 bases at V and 5 bases at J, with 15 bases in the middle. The CDR3 is made up of 14 amino acids. The CDR3, as DNA: TGTGCCAGCAGCGTGAGACTAGTTTTGGAGACCCAGTACTTC. Protein: CASSVRLVLETQYF.

This clonotype was detected many times. This rearrangement joins TRBV6-5 to TRBJ2-1; 8 nucleotides align to TRBD2. This CDR3 contains 18 residues. CDR1 MNHEY and CDR2 SVGAGI come from the germline V gene. With 7 bases clipped from V and 5 bases from J, the junction kept 19 bases outside the gene matches. CDR3 in DNA: TGTGCCAGCACCTACAGGCCCTTGTCGGGAGGGAGAAACAATGAGCAGTTCTTC. Translated: CASTYRPLSGGRNNEQFF.

This clonotype occurred many times. A read error may account for a junction end that differs from germline. The chain carries TRBV5-1 and TRBJ2-2; 7 bases map to TRBD1. Germline-derived CDR1 and CDR2 are SGHRS and YFSETQ. There are 14 residues in the CDR3. The DNA of the CDR3 is TGCGCCAGCAGCCTGACAGGGAACGCCGGGGAGCTGTTTTTT. Translated: CASSLTGNAGELFF.

Comments on this clonotype: This may be a read error, as it is one base from a much larger clone. The chain joins TRBV5-1 to TRBJ1-2, with D uncertain. This CDR3 region has 14 residues. Germline V CDR1 and CDR2: SGHRS, YFSETQ. The V end lost 5 bases, the J end lost 2 bases, and 13 bases lay between the germline ends. This CDR3 is CASRLLDGNYGYTF. In nucleotides, the CDR3 is TGCGCCAGCAGATTGCTGGACGGAAACTATGGCTACACCTTC.

The gene calls are TRBV18 and TRBJ2-2, with 7 bases that match TRBD1. This CDR3 comprises 15 residues. Per germline, CDR1 KGHSH and CDR2 LQKENI. V gave up 1 base and J gave up 8 bases; unmatched junction bases: 7. The CDR3 DNA sequence: TGTGCCAGCTCACCACGACAGGGTGCAGAGGGGGAGCTGTTTTTT. It is translated as CASSPRQGAEGELFF.